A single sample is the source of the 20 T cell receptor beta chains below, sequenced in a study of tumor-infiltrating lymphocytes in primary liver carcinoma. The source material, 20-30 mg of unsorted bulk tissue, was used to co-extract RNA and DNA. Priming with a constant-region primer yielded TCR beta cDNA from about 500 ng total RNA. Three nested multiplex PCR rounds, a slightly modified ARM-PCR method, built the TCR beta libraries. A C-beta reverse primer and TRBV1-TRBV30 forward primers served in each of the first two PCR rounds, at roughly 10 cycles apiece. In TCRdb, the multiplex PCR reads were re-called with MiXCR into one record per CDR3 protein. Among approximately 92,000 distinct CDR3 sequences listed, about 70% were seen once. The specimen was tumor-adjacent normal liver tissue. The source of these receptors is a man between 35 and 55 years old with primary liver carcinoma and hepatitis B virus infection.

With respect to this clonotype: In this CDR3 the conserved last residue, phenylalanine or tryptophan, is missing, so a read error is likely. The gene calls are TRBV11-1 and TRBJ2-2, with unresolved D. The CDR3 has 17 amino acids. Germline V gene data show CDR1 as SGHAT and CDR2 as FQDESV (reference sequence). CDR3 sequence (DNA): TGTGCCAGCAGCTTAGCGCCAGTGCTTTCGAACACCAGGGAGCTGTTTCTT. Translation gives CASSLAPVLSNTRELFL.

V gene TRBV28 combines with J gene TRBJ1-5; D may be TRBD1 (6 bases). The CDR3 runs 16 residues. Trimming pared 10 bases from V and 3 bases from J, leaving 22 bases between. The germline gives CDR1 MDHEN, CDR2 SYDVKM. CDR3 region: CAINLMTGGINQPQHF. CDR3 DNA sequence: TGTGCCATCAATTTAATGACGGGGGGCATCAATCAGCCCCAGCATTTT.

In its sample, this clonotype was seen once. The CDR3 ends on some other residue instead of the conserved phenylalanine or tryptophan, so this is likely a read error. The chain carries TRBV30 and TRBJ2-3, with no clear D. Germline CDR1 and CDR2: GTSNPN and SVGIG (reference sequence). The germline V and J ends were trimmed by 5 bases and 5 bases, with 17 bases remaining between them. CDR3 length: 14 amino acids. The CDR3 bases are TGTGCCTGGGTCCGAAGTGGTGCTGGAGATACGCAGTATTCT. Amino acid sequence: CAWVRSGAGDTQYS.

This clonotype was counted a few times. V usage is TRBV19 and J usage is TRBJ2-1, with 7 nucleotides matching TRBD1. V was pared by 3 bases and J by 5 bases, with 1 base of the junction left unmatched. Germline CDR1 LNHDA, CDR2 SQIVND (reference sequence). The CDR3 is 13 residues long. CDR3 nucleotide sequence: TGTGCCAGTAGTATCGACAGGGACAATGAGCAGTTCTTC. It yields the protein CASSIDRDNEQFF. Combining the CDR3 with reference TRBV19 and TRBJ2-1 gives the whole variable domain DGGITQSPKYLFRKEGQNVTLSCEQNLNHDAMYWYRQDPGQGLRLIYYSQIVNDFQKGDIAEGYSVSREKKESFPLTVTSAQKNPTAFYLCASSIDRDNEQFFGPGTRLTVL.

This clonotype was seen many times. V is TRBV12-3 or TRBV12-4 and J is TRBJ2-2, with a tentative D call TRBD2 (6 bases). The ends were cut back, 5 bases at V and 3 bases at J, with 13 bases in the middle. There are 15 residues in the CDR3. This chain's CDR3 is CASSLRLGDTGELFF. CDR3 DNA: TGTGCCAGCAGTCTCCGACTAGGGGACACCGGGGAGCTGTTTTTT.

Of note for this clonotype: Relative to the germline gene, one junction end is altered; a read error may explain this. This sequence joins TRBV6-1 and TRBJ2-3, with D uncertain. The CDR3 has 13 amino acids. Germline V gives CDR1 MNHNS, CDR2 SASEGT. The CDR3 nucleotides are TGTGCCAGCAGTGAACCGGGCACAGATACGCAGTGTTTT. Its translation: CASSEPGTDTQCF.

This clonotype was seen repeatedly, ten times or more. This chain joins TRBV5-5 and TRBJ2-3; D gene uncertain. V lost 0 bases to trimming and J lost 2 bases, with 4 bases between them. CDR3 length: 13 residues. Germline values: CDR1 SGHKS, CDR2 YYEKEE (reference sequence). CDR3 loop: CASSLDPTDTQYF. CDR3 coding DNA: TGTGCCAGCAGCTTGGACCCCACAGATACGCAGTATTTT.

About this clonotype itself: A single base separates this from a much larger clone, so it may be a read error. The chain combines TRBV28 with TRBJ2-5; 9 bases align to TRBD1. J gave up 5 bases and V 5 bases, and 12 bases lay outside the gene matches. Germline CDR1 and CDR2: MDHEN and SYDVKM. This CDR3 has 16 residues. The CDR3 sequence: CASSGRPQGARETQYF. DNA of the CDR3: TGTGCCAGCAGTGGCCGTCCACAGGGGGCCCGGGAGACCCAGTACTTC.

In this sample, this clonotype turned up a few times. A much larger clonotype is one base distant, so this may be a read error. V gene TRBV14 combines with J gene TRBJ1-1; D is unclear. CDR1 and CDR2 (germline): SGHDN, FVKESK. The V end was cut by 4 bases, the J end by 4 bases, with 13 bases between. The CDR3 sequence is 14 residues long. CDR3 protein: CASSRDSISTEAFF. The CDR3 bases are TGTGCCAGCAGCCGAGACTCTATCAGCACTGAAGCTTTCTTT.

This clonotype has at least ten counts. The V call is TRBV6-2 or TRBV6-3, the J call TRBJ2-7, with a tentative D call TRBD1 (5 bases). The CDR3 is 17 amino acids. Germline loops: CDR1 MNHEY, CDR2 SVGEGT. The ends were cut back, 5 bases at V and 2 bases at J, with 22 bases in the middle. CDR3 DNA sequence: TGTGCCAGCAGTCCTTTCACCGCGACAGCCAGACCCTACGAGCAGTACTTC. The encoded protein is CASSPFTATARPYEQYF.

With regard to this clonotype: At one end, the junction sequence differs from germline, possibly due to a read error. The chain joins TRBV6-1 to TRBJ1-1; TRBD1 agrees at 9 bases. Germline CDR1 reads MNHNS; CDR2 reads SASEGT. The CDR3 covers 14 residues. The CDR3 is CACNDRTGAPEASF. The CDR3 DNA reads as TGTGCCTGCAACGATAGGACAGGGGCCCCTGAAGCTTCCTTT.

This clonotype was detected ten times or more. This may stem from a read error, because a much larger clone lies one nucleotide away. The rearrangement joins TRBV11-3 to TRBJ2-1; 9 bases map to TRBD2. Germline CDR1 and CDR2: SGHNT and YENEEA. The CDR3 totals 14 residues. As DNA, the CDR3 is TGTGCCGGCAGCTTAGAATGGGCGGGAGGGCCGATGTTCTTC. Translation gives CAGSLEWAGGPMFF.

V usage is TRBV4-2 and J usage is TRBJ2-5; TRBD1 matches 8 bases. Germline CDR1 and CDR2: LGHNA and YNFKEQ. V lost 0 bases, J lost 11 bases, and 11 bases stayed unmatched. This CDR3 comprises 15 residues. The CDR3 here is CASSQEQGAGEAQYF. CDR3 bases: TGTGCCAGCAGCCAAGAGCAGGGGGCAGGGGAGGCACAGTACTTC.

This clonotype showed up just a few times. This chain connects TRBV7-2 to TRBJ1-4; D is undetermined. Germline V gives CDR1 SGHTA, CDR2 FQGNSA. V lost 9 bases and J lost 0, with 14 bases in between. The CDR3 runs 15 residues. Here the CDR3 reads CASSTAGSTNEKLFF. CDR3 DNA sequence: TGTGCCAGTAGCACCGCAGGTTCAACTAATGAAAAACTGTTTTTT. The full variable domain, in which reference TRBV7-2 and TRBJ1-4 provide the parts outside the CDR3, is GAGVSQSPSNKVTEKGKDVELRCDPISGHTALYWYRQSLGQGLEFLIYFQGNSAPDKSGLPSDRFSAERTGGSVSTLTIQRTQQEDSAVYLCASSTAGSTNEKLFFGSGTQLSVL.

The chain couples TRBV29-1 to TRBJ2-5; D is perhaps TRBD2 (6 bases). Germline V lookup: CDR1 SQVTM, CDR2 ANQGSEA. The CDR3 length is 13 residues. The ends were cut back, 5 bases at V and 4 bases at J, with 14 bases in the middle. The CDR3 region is CSVKGLSRETQYF. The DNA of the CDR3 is TGCAGCGTTAAGGGACTTAGCAGAGAGACCCAGTACTTC.

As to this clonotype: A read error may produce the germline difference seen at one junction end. CDR3 in DNA: TGTGTCAGCAGCCCCCGGGGGGGCGGGTACCAAGAGACCCAGTACTTC. Its protein product is CVSSPRGGGYQETQYF. The genes are TRBV5-4 and TRBJ2-5; 8 nucleotides align to TRBD2. CDR1 SGHNT and CDR2 YYREEE come from the germline V gene (reference sequence). CDR3 length: 16 residues.

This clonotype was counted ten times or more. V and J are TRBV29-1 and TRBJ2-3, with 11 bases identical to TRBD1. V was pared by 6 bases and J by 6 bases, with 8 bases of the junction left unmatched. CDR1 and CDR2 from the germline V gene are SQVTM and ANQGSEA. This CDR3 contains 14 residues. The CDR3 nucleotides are TGCAGCGTCCCCGGACAGGGGGCCCTCGATACGCAGTATTTT. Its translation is CSVPGQGALDTQYF.

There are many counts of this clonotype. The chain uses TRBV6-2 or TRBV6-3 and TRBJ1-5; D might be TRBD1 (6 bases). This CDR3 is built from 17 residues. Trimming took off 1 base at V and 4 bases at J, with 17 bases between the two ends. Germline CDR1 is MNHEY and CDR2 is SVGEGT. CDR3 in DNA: TGTGCCAGCAGTTACTATGGGCAGGGGTTAGAGAATCAGCCCCAGCATTTT. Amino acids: CASSYYGQGLENQPQHF.

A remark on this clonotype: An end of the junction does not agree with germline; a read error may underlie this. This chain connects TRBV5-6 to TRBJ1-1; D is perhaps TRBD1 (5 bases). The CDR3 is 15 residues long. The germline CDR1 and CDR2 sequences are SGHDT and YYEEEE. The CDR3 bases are TGTGCCGGCAGGAGGGGCCCAGACTCGAATACTGAAGCTTTCTTT. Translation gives CAGRRGPDSNTEAFF.

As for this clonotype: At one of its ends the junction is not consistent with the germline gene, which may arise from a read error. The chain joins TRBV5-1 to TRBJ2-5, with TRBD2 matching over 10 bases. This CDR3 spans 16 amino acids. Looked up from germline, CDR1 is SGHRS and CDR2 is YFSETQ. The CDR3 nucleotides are TGCGCCAGCAGCCAGTGGGCTAGCGGGAGCCAAGAGGCCCAGTACTTC. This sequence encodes CASSQWASGSQEAQYF.